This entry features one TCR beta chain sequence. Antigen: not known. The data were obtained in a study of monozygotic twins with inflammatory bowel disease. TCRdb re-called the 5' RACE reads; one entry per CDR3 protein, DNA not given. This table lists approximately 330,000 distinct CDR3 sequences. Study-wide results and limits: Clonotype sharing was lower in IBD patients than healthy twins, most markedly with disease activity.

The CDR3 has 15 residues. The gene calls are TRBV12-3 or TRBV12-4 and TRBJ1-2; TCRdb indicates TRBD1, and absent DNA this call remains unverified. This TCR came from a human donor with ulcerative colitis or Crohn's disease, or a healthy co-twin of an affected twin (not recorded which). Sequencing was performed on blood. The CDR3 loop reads CASSIRDRLNYGYTF.